The 25 T cell receptor beta chains in this list originate from one sample, sequenced in a study of shared clonotypes between healthy human individuals. Sequenced by immunoSEQ multiplex PCR; TCRdb stores in-frame clones only, minus some. The sample includes about half a million clones, approximately 79% of them seen just once. What was sequenced was PBMCs. The source is a woman in her thirties or forties in good health. Some clones in this sample may be carry-over from other donors' samples.

This clone appeared a single time. The V gene is TRBV28, the J gene TRBJ2-7; 7 bases agree with TRBD1. The CDR3 is made up of 15 amino acids. Trimming removed 5 bases from V and 4 bases from J; junction bases left unmatched: 11. In germline, CDR1 is MDHEN, CDR2 SYDVKM. The CDR3 nucleotides are TGTGCCAGCAGTCTACCTACAGGGGTTGATTACGAGCAGTACTTC. Amino acid sequence: CASSLPTGVDYEQYF. The whole variable domain, filled in from reference TRBV28 and TRBJ2-7, reads DVKVTQSSRYLVKRTGEKVFLECVQDMDHENMFWYRQDPGLGLRLIYFSYDVKMKEKGDIPEGYSVSREKKERFSLILESASTNQTSMYLCASSLPTGVDYEQYFGPGTRLTVT.

The V call is TRBV19, the J call TRBJ2-7; D gene ambiguous. Trimming left V 6 bases short and J 0 bases short, with 9 bases between. Looked up from germline, CDR1 is LNHDA and CDR2 is SQIVND (reference sequence). The CDR3 contains 13 residues. The CDR3 nucleotides read TGTGCCAGTAGCGTCTCCGGCTCCTACGAGCAGTACTTC. It specifies CASSVSGSYEQYF.

V gene TRBV30 combines with J gene TRBJ1-6; D is possibly TRBD1 (6 bases). V lost 4 bases and J 6 bases, leaving 13 bases between the germline ends. This CDR3 is built from 14 residues. Germline V CDR1 and CDR2: GTSNPN, SVGIG (reference sequence). The CDR3 loop reads CAWNREVGNSPLHF. As DNA, the CDR3 is TGTGCCTGGAACAGGGAGGTTGGTAATTCACCCCTCCACTTT.

This chain links TRBV28 with TRBJ1-5, with 9 bases that match TRBD1. Germline CDR1 MDHEN, CDR2 SYDVKM. This CDR3 comprises 20 residues. The V and J ends lost 2 bases and 1 base, in that order; junction bases with no gene match: 15. The CDR3 DNA sequence: TGTGCCAGCAGTTTAATTGGCCTCGGGACAGGGAGGGGAAGCAATCAGCCCCAGCATTTT. It specifies CASSLIGLGTGRGSNQPQHF.

CDR3 in amino acids: CASTPLAGRAKNIQYF. The CDR3 DNA sequence: TGTGCCAGTACCCCCCTTGCAGGGAGGGCCAAAAACATTCAGTACTTC. V is TRBV19 and J is TRBJ2-4, with D possibly TRBD2 on 6 matching bases. The CDR3 extends over 16 amino acids. Germline CDR1 reads LNHDA; CDR2 reads SQIVND (reference sequence). V was trimmed by 7 bases and J by 1 base, leaving 17 bases between them.

This clone appeared once. This chain joins TRBV28 and TRBJ2-1; 12 bases fit TRBD2. Germline assignment: CDR1 MDHEN and CDR2 SYDVKM. The CDR3 length is 15 residues. V was pared by 6 bases and J by 4 bases, with 4 bases of the junction left unmatched. CDR3 DNA: TGTGCCAGCAGACCTAGCGGGAGGGGTTACAATGAGCAGTTCTTC. Encoded protein: CASRPSGRGYNEQFF.

This clone appeared many times. The gene calls are TRBV6-6 and TRBJ2-4, with D perhaps TRBD1 (6 bases). The germline gives CDR1 MNHNY, CDR2 SVGAGI (reference sequence). CDR3 length equals 15 residues. Trimming took 6 bases from V and 2 from J, leaving 14 bases between them. CDR3 nucleotide sequence: TGTGCCAGCAGCACCTTGGGGACAACCAAAAACATTCAGTACTTC. Protein: CASSTLGTTKNIQYF.

This chain joins TRBV5-6 and TRBJ2-5; TRBD1 aligns across 9 bases. Germline CDR1 and CDR2: SGHDT and YYEEEE. The CDR3 is made up of 16 amino acids. The V and J ends lost 1 base and 4 bases, in that order; junction bases with no gene match: 8. Here the CDR3 reads CASSLLGTGTTETQYF. CDR3 nucleotides: TGTGCCAGCAGCTTGTTGGGGACAGGGACAACAGAGACCCAGTACTTC.

This clone was seen a single time. The chain joins TRBV2 to TRBJ2-1, with a tentative D call TRBD1 (5 bases). The germline CDR1 and CDR2 sequences are SNHLY and FYNNEI. Trimming cost V 4 bases and J 5 bases, with 9 bases left between them. The CDR3 runs 13 residues. The CDR3 protein is CASSVAGNNEQFF. The CDR3 nucleotides read TGTGCCAGCAGTGTTGCAGGGAACAATGAGCAGTTCTTC.

The V call is TRBV9, the J call TRBJ2-7; D ambiguous. Germline CDR1 SGDLS, CDR2 YYNGEE. The CDR3 runs to 14 residues. V dropped 0 bases and J dropped 0 bases, with 7 bases sitting between them. The CDR3 loop is CASSVEAYSYEQYF. The DNA for the CDR3 is TGTGCCAGCAGCGTAGAGGCCTACTCCTACGAGCAGTACTTC.

The chain has TRBV30 and TRBJ1-2; D ambiguous. Germline CDR1 GTSNPN, CDR2 SVGIG (reference sequence). Trimming shortened V by 3 bases and J by 4 bases, and 3 bases separated the two germline ends. The CDR3 spans 10 residues. Here the CDR3 reads CAWSGYGYTF. The CDR3 nucleotides read TGTGCCTGGAGCGGCTATGGCTACACCTTC.

This clone appeared a single time. CDR3 coding DNA: TGTGCCAGCAGCACGGATCAATGGAACACCATATATTTT. It encodes CASSTDQWNTIYF. The chain couples TRBV5-4 to TRBJ1-3; no reliable D call. The CDR3 covers 13 residues. Germline CDR1 reads SGHNT; CDR2 reads YYREEE (reference sequence). The V end was cut by 4 bases, the J end by 7 bases, with 12 bases between. Variable domain in full (rest from reference TRBV5-4 and TRBJ1-3): ETGVTQSPTHLIKTRGQQVTLRCSSQSGHNTVSWYQQALGQGPQFIFQYYREEENGRGNFPPRFSGLQFPNYSSELNVNALELDDSALYLCASSTDQWNTIYFGEGSWLTVV.

The genes are TRBV10-3 and TRBJ2-7; perhaps TRBD1 as D (6 bases). The germline V and J ends were trimmed by 5 bases and 3 bases, with 8 bases remaining between them. The CDR3 covers 12 residues. Germline V lookup: CDR1 ENHRY, CDR2 SYGVKD. The CDR3 sequence: CAISRTDYEQYF. The DNA of the CDR3 is TGTGCCATCAGTAGGACAGACTACGAGCAGTACTTC.

The chain is built from TRBV14 and TRBJ1-1; D ambiguous. In germline, CDR1 is SGHDN, CDR2 FVKESK. V was pared by 4 bases and J by 4 bases, with 16 bases between. This CDR3 has 15 residues. This chain's CDR3 is CASSRLNTPVTEAFF. The CDR3, as DNA: TGTGCCAGCAGCCGCCTGAATACACCTGTCACTGAAGCTTTCTTT.

The genes are TRBV5-4 and TRBJ2-1, with no clear D. The V end lost 0 bases, the J end lost 7 bases, and 5 bases lay between the germline ends. CDR3 length: 12 residues. In germline, CDR1 is SGHNT, CDR2 YYREEE (reference sequence). The DNA for the CDR3 is TGTGCCAGCAGCTTGGTAACTAATGAGCAGTTCTTC. This gives the protein CASSLVTNEQFF.

The V call is TRBV9, the J call TRBJ1-2; D ambiguous. CDR1 and CDR2 from the germline V gene are SGDLS and YYNGEE. The CDR3 has 15 amino acids. V was shortened by 0 bases and J by 3 bases, with 12 bases between the two germline ends. CDR3 protein: CASSVAHGLYYGYTF. The DNA for the CDR3 is TGTGCCAGCAGCGTAGCCCACGGGCTGTACTATGGCTACACCTTC.

The chain carries TRBV5-1 and TRBJ2-7; D unresolved. Trimming took off 4 bases at V and 3 bases at J, with 11 bases between the two ends. The CDR3 contains 13 residues. Germline lookup yields CDR1 SGHRS and CDR2 YFSETQ. The CDR3 loop is CASSPGAFYEQYF. The CDR3, as DNA: TGCGCCAGCAGCCCGGGTGCTTTCTACGAGCAGTACTTC.

The V and J genes are TRBV15 and TRBJ1-2; D is ambiguous. From germline, CDR1 is LNHNV and CDR2 YYDKDF (reference sequence). Trimming cost V 5 bases and J 4 bases, with 17 bases left between them. The CDR3 covers 15 residues. CDR3 amino acids: CATSPRLTGGYGYTF. The DNA of the CDR3 is TGTGCCACCAGCCCCCGGTTGACGGGTGGCTATGGCTACACCTTC.

The chain recombines TRBV28 with TRBJ1-2; TRBD1 is a possible D gene (6 bases). The V end lost 2 bases, the J end lost 1 base, and 11 bases lay between the germline ends. Germline CDR1 is MDHEN and CDR2 is SYDVKM. The length of the CDR3 is 15 residues. The CDR3 spells CASSLGGTLNYGYTF. For the CDR3, the DNA is TGTGCCAGCAGTTTAGGGGGGACACTTAACTATGGCTACACCTTC.

A remark on this clone: This same CDR3 is encoded by further DNA sequences in the sample. The chain has TRBV5-1 and TRBJ2-3; 8 bases align to TRBD1. Germline assignment: CDR1 SGHRS and CDR2 YFSETQ. With 4 bases clipped from V and 1 base from J, the junction kept 2 bases outside the gene matches. The CDR3 contains 14 residues. The CDR3 nucleotides read TGCGCCAGCAGCCCGGGACAGGGCACAGATACGCAGTATTTT. Its protein product is CASSPGQGTDTQYF.

J is TRBJ1-2 and V is TRBV7-9; 10 bases are shared with TRBD1. With 1 base clipped from V and 7 bases from J, the junction kept 3 bases outside the gene matches. The CDR3 is 14 residues long. CDR1 is SEHNR, CDR2 FQNEAQ, per germline (reference sequence). This CDR3 is CASSLGTGGTGYTF. DNA of the CDR3: TGTGCCAGCAGCTTAGGGACAGGGGGGACTGGCTACACCTTC. The whole variable domain, remainder taken from reference TRBV7-9 and TRBJ1-2, is DTGVSQNPRHKITKRGQNVTFRCDPISEHNRLYWYRQTLGQGPEFLTYFQNEAQLEKSRLLSDRFSAERPKGSFSTLEIQRTEQGDSAMYLCASSLGTGGTGYTFGSGTRLTVV.

V gene TRBV5-8 combines with J gene TRBJ2-3, with D unresolved. The CDR3 extends over 15 amino acids. V dropped 0 bases and J dropped 3 bases, with 11 bases sitting between them. Looked up from germline, CDR1 is SGHTS and CDR2 is YDEGEE. The CDR3 spells CASSLVGIETDTQYF. The CDR3 bases are TGTGCCAGCAGCTTGGTTGGGATTGAAACAGATACGCAGTATTTT.

Regarding this clone: This may come from a read error, since a much larger clone is one base off. The V gene is TRBV5-6, the J gene TRBJ1-3; D might be TRBD1 (5 bases). The V and J ends lost 5 bases and 3 bases respectively, with 12 bases between them. Germline lookup yields CDR1 SGHDT and CDR2 YYEEEE. The CDR3 sequence is 14 residues long. The CDR3 spells CASRKWGRGNTIYF. In nucleotides, the CDR3 is TGTGCCAGCAGAAAGTGGGGACGTGGAAACACCATATATTTT.

The chain links TRBV7-6 to TRBJ2-3; D may match TRBD1 or TRBD2 (5 bases each). The CDR3 has 15 amino acids. V was cut by 8 bases and J by 6 bases, with 21 bases left in between. Germline V gene data show CDR1 as SGHVS and CDR2 as FNYEAQ. CDR3 sequence (DNA): TGTGCCAGCGGGACCCAAGGCAGTTTCGGGGATACGCAGTATTTT. It specifies CASGTQGSFGDTQYF.

V gene TRBV4-1 combines with J gene TRBJ1-3; the D gene is possibly TRBD1 (5 bases). From germline, CDR1 is MGHRA and CDR2 YSYEKL. The CDR3 consists of 18 residues. V dropped 2 bases and J dropped 0 bases, with 17 bases sitting between them. The CDR3 sequence is CASSQSPPTDNSGNTIYF. DNA for the CDR3: TGCGCCAGCAGCCAAAGTCCGCCGACAGACAACTCTGGAAACACCATATATTTT.